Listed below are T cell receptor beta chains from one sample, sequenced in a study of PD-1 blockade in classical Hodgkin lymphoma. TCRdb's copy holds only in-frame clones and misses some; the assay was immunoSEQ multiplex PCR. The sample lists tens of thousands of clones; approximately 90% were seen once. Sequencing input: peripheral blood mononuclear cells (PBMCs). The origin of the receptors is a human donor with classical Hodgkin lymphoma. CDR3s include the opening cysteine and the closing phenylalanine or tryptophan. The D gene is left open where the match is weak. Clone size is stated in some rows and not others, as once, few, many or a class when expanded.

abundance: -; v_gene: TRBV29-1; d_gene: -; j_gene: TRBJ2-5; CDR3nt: TGCAGCCTTGTGGCGCCGGGGGAGACCCAGTACTTC; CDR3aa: CSLVAPGETQYF
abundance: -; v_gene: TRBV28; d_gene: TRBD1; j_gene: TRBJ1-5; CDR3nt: TGTGCCAGCAGTTCCTCCGGGACAGGGTATCAGCCCCAGCATTTT; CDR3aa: CASSSSGTGYQPQHF
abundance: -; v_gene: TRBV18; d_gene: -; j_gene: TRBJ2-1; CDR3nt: TGTGCCAGCTCACCACGGAACGGTTATAATGAGCAGTTCTTC; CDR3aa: CASSPRNGYNEQFF
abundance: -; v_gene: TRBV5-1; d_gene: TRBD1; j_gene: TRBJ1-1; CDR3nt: TGCGCCAGCAGCGGGGGACCAGGGGGCATAGGCACTGAAGCTTTCTTT; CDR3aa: CASSGGPGGIGTEAFF
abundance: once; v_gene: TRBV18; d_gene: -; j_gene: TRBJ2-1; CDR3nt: TGTGCCAGCTCACCAAACGACAGACTCAATGAGCAGTTCTTC; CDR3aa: CASSPNDRLNEQFF
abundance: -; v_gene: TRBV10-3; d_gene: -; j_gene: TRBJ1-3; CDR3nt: TGTGCCATCAGTGAATCTGGAAACACCATATATTTT; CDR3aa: CAISESGNTIYF
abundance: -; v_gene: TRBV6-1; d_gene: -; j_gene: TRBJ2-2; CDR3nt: TGTGCCAGCAGTGAAGTGGGGGCGGGAGACGGGGAGCTGTTTTTT; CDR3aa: CASSEVGAGDGELFF
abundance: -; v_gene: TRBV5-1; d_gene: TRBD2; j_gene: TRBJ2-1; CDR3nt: TGCGCCAGCAGCGGAGGACTAGCGGGACGTTCCTACAATGAGCAGTTCTTC; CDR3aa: CASSGGLAGRSYNEQFF
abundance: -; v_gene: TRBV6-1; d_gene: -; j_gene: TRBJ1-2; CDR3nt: TGTGCCAGCAGCCAAAAATTCGGCTATGGCTACACCTTC; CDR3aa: CASSQKFGYGYTF
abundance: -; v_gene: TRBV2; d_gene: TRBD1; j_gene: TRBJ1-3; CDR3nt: TGTGCCAGCAAGATACAGGGGTTTGGAAACACCATATATTTT; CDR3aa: CASKIQGFGNTIYF
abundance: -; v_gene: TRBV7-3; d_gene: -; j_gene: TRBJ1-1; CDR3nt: TGTGCCAGCAGCCCTATAGGGACCGCCAACACTGAAGCTTTCTTT; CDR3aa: CASSPIGTANTEAFF
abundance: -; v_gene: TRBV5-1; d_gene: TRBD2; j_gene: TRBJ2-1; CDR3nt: TGCGCCAGCTCCGATCTAGCGGGAGGGCCAAATGAGCAGTTCTTC; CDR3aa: CASSDLAGGPNEQFF
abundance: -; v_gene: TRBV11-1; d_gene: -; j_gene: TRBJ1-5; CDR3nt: TGTGCCAGCAGCCTGGGGGAACTTCAGCCCCAGCATTTT; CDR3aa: CASSLGELQPQHF
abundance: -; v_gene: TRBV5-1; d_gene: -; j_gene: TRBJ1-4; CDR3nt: TGCGCCAGCAGCTTGGGTACAGTGGGGGAAAAACTGTTTTTT; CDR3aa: CASSLGTVGEKLFF
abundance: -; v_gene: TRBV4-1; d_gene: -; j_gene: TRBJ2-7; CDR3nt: TGCGCCAGCAGCCAAGAAGCCGGGACAAGGAACGAACAGTACTTC; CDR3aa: CASSQEAGTRNEQYF
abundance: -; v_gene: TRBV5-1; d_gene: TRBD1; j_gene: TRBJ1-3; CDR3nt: TGCGCCAGCAGCTACGGACAGGGGGTAAACACCATATATTTT; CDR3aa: CASSYGQGVNTIYF
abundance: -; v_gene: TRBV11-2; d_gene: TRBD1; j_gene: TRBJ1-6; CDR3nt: TGTGCCAGCAGCTTAGATTCAACAGGGGGCGATTCACCCCTCCACTTT; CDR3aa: CASSLDSTGGDSPLHF
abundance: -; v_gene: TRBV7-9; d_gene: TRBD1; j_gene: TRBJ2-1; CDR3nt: TGTGCCAGCAGCTTAAACACCAGACAGGGCGATGAGCAGTTCTTC; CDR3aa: CASSLNTRQGDEQFF